Given below is one T cell receptor beta chain in context. This entry comes from a study of T cells after somatic rescue of genetic block. Repertoires were generated with immunoSEQ multiplex PCR, while TCRdb's copy carries only in-frame clones and drops some. This sample has 9,500 to 15,000 clones, with 60% to 75% found just once. This CDR3 is built from 11 residues. Trimming shortened V by 5 bases and J by 5 bases, and 7 bases separated the two germline ends. Looked up from germline, CDR1 is ENHRY and CDR2 is SYGVKD. The receptor was isolated from a boy between 10 and 17 years old. Sequenced material: peripheral blood mononuclear cells (PBMCs). The chain joins TRBV10-3 to TRBJ2-7; the D is unclear. Here the CDR3 reads CAISSFHEQYF. CDR3 bases: TGTGCCATCAGTTCGTTCCACGAGCAGTACTTC.